This TCR beta chain is drawn from a study of siplizumab effects on memory and regulatory T cells. The repertoire was sequenced with immunoSEQ multiplex PCR; TCRdb's copy has only in-frame clones and lacks some. The sample lists more than 95,000 clones, 94% seen once, with around 1.7% in the top ten. CDR3 size: 14 residues. The trim removed 4 bases at V and 0 bases at J, leaving 3 bases unmatched. CDR1 is SGDLS, CDR2 YYNGEE, per germline. Sequencing was done on a sample of non-Treg CD4+ T cells sorted from blood. This sequence originates from a human donor in good health. The chain carries TRBV9 and TRBJ2-7, with 8 bases matching TRBD1. The CDR3 nucleotides read TGTGCCAGCAGCCCGGGACAGGCCTCCTACGAGCAGTACTTC. Its translation: CASSPGQASYEQYF.